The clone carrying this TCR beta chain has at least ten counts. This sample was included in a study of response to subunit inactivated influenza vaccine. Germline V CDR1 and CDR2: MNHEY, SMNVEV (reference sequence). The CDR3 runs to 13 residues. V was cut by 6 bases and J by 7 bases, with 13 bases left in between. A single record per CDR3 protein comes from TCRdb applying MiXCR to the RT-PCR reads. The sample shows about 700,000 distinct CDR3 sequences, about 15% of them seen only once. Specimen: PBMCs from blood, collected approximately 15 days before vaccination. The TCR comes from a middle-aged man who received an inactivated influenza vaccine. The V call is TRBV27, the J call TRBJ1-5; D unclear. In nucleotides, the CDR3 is TGTGCCAGCAGCTCGGGTCTATCCCAGCCCCAGCATTTT. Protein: CASSSGLSQPQHF.